This T cell receptor (beta chain) appears in the sequencing data of a study of OX40 agonist ivuxolimab in advanced cancers. Sequencing used immunoSEQ multiplex PCR; TCRdb keeps in-frame clones, though not all of them. The table shows 35,000 to 45,000 clones, with 74% occurring only once. Trimming shortened V by 6 bases and J by 8 bases, and 10 bases separated the two germline ends. CDR3 length: 11 amino acids. Germline loops: CDR1 MNHEY, CDR2 SMNVEV (reference sequence). The rearrangement joins TRBV27 to TRBJ1-2; D not resolved. The clonotype originates from an adult with an advanced solid tumor such as melanoma, head and neck, liver or kidney cancer. The starting material was CD4+ or CD8+ T cells sorted from blood, obtained in a trial of the OX40 agonist ivuxolimab. The CDR3 coding sequence is TGTGCCAGCAGGGCCCCTGAGGGCTACACCTTC. It is translated as CASRAPEGYTF.